This TCR beta chain was found in a study of OX40 agonist ivuxolimab in advanced cancers. Whole-study context: The patients' treatment was ivuxolimab, an agonistic anti-OX40 (CD134) antibody.

Generated by immunoSEQ multiplex PCR, the TCRdb table keeps only in-frame clones and is missing some. The profile shows tens of thousands of clones, approximately 80% of them singletons. Regarding the study as a whole: The antigens recognized by the expanded peripheral T cells, that is their antigen specificity, were not determined. In general, CD8+ T cells held more expanded clones than CD4+ did, on average. Blood T cells, both CD4+ and CD8+, expanded clonally by week 6 at 0.1 to 3.0 mg/kg.

Germline V gene lookup returns CDR1 LGHNA and CDR2 YNFKEQ. Trimming stripped 0 bases from V and 0 bases from J, with 14 bases between. This CDR3 contains 17 residues. Note on this clone: Its antigen is undetermined.

The sample here was CD4+ or CD8+ T cells sorted from blood, taken in a trial of the OX40 agonist ivuxolimab. The chain combines TRBV4-2 with TRBJ1-1; maybe TRBD1 (5 bases). This receptor was taken from an adult with an advanced solid tumor such as melanoma, head and neck, liver or kidney cancer. The CDR3 nucleotides read TGTGCCAGCAGCCAAGATCGGGACCTGGGGATGAACACTGAAGCTTTCTTT. Amino acid sequence: CASSQDRDLGMNTEAFF.